The clone carrying this T cell receptor (beta chain) was seen at least ten times. Antigen unknown. Each donor (without exception) was a healthy Caucasian. This sample was included in a study of identical twins. Regarding the study as a whole: With abundant cord blood beta clonotypes, insertions were fewer; memory repertoires showed no such pattern.

TCRdb re-derived calls from the 5' RACE reads in MiXCR, one entry per CDR3 protein. The sample has a few hundred thousand distinct CDR3 sequences, approximately 16% seen once. Per the germline V gene, CDR1 is KGHDR and CDR2 is SFDVKD. CDR3 length: 17 residues. The ends lost 4 bases at V and 2 bases at J; junction bases unmatched: 10. The same data also went into a second study, on yellow fever vaccine responses in identical twins.

This sequence originates from a woman under 30 in good health. The sequencing sample was made of CD4+ T cells sorted from blood. The V gene is TRBV24-1, the J gene TRBJ2-3; 8 bases line up with TRBD2. The CDR3 loop reads CATSDLGPAGVTDTQYF. The CDR3 DNA reads TGTGCCACCAGTGACCTTGGTCCAGCGGGAGTCACAGATACGCAGTATTTT.